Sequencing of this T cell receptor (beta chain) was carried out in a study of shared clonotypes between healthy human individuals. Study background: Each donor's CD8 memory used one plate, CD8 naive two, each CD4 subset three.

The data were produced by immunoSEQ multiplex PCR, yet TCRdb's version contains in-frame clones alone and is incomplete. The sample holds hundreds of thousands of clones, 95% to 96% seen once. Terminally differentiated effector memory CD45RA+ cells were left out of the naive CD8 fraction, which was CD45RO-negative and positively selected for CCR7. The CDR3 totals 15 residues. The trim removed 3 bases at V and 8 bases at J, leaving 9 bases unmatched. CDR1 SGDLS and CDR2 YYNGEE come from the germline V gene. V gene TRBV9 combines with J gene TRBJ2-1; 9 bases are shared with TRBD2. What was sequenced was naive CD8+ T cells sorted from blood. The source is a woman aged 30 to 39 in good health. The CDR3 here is CASSASGKGVYEQFF. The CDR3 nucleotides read TGTGCCAGCAGCGCTAGCGGGAAAGGGGTCTATGAGCAGTTCTTC.